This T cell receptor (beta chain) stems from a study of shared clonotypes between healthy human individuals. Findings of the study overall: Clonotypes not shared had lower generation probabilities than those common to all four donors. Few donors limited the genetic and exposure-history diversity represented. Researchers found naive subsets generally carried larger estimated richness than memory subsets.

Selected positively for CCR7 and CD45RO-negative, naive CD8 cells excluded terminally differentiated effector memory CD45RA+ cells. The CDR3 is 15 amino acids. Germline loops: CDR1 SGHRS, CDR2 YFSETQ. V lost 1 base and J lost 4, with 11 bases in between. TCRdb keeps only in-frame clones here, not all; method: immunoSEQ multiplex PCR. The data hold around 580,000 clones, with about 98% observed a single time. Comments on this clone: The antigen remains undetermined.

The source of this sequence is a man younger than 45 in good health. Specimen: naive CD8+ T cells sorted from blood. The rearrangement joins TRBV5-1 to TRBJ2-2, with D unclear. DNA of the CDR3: TGCGCCAGCAGCTTGTTGGGTCAGACCACCGGGGAGCTGTTTTTT. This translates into CASSLLGQTTGELFF.